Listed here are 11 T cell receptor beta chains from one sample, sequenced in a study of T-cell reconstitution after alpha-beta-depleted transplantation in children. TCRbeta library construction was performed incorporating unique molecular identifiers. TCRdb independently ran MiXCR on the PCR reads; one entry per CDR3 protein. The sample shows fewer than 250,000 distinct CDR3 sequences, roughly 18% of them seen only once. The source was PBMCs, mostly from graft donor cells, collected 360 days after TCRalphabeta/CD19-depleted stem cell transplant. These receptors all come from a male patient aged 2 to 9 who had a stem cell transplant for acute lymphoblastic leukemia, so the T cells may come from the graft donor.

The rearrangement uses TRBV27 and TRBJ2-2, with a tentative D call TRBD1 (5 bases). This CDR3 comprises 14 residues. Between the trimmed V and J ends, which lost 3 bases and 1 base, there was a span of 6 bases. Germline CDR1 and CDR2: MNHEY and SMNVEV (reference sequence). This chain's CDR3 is CASSFRGNTGELFF. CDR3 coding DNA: TGTGCCAGCAGTTTTAGGGGGAACACCGGGGAGCTGTTTTTT.

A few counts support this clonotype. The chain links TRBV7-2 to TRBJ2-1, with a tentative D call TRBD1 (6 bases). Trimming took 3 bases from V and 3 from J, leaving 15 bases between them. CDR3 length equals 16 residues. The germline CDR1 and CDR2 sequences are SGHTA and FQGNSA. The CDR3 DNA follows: TGTGCCAGCAGCTTGGCCACAGGGCCCTACTACAATGAGCAGTTCTTC. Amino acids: CASSLATGPYYNEQFF.

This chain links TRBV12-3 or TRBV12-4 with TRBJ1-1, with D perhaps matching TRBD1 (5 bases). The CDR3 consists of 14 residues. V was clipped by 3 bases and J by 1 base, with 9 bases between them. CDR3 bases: TGTGCCAGCAGTTTTCTCAGGGAGAACACTGAAGCTTTCTTT. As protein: CASSFLRENTEAFF.

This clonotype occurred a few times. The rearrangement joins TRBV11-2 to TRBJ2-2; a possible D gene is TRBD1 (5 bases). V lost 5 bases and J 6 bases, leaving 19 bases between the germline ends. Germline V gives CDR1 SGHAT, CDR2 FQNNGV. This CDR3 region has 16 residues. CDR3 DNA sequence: TGTGCCAGCAGCCCCGACCCCCTAGGGGTGGCCGGGGAGCTGTTTTTT. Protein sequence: CASSPDPLGVAGELFF.

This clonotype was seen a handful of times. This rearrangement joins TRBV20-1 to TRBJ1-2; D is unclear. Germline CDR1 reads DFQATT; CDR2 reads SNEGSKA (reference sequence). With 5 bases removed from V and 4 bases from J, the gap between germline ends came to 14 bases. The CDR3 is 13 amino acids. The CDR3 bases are TGCAGTGCTCTCAGTGAGGGTTCCTATGGCTACACCTTC. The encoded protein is CSALSEGSYGYTF.

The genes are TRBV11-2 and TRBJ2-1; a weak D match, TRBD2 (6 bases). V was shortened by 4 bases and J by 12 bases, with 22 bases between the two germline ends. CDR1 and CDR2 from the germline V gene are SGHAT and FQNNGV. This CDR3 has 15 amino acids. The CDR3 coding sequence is TGTGCCAGCAGCTCGCGCTCGGGTGGAGGCGGGGCGCAGTTCTTC. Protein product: CASSSRSGGGGAQFF.

CDR3 loop: CASSLALWTGGSSGANVLTF. CDR3 sequence (DNA): TGTGCCAGCAGCTTAGCGCTGTGGACAGGGGGTTCCTCTGGGGCCAACGTCCTGACTTTC. The V gene is TRBV11-1, the J gene TRBJ2-6, with 10 nucleotides matching TRBD1. The junction had 8 bases not matched to a gene; V was cut back by 0 bases and J by 0 bases. There are 20 residues in the CDR3. Per germline, CDR1 SGHAT and CDR2 FQDESV (reference sequence).

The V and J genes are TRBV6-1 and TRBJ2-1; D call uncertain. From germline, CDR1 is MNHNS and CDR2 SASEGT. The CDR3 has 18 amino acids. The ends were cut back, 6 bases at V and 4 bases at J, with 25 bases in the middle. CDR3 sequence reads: CASRTQRAPTGKYNEQFF. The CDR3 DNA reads TGTGCCAGCAGGACCCAAAGGGCCCCGACGGGCAAGTACAATGAGCAGTTCTTC.

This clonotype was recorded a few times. The DNA of the CDR3 is TGTGCCAGCAGTTTTTCCAGGGCGAACACTGAAGCTTTCTTT. Translated, it gives CASSFSRANTEAFF. V is TRBV12-3 or TRBV12-4 and J is TRBJ1-1; D is perhaps TRBD1 (5 bases). CDR3 size: 14 residues. V lost 3 bases and J 1 base, leaving 9 bases between the germline ends.

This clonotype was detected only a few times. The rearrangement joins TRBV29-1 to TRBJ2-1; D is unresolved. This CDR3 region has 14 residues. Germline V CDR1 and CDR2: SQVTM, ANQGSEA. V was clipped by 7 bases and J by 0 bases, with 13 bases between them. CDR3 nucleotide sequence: TGCAGCGCCTTAGGGCGGAGCTCCTACAATGAGCAGTTCTTC. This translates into CSALGRSSYNEQFF.

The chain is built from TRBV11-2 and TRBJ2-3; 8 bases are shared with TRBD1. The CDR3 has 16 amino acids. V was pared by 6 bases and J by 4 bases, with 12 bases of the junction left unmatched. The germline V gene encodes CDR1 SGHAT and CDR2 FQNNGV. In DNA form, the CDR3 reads TGTGCCAGCAGTCCCACCCGGACAGGGCTCTCAGATACGCAGTATTTT. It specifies CASSPTRTGLSDTQYF.